A selection of T cell receptor beta chains follows, all from one sample in a study of identifying expanded T cells in peripheral blood. Using immunoSEQ multiplex PCR, the repertoire was profiled, and TCRdb retains in-frame clones only, with some absent. The repertoire includes some 100,000 clones, roughly nine tenths of them detected once, and approximately 18% sits in the top ten. Sequenced input: blood. The receptor set was obtained from a person aged 18 to 75 in good health. Both conserved end residues are part of each CDR3. Fields, in order: V gene, D gene, clone size, CDR3 length, J gene, CDR3 DNA, CDR3 protein. A D gene is named only where the DNA matches it firmly. Clone size, where shown, is once, few, many, or a class for clones that have expanded.

>TRBV27|TRBD2|.|14|TRBJ2-1
TGTGCCAGCAGTCACGGACTAGCGGACAATGAGCAGTTCTTC
CASSHGLADNEQFF
>TRBV5-4|.|.|14|TRBJ1-1
TGTGCCAGCAGCTTGGAGGGAAAGAACACTGAAGCTTTCTTT
CASSLEGKNTEAFF
>TRBV5-6|TRBD1|.|13|TRBJ2-7
TGTGCCAGCAGCTTTGGACAGGCCTACGAGCAGTACTTC
CASSFGQAYEQYF
>TRBV19|.|.|16|TRBJ2-1
TGTGCCAGTAGTCCTCAGCAGGGACTTAGGTACAATGAGCAGTTCTTC
CASSPQQGLRYNEQFF
>TRBV9|TRBD1|.|12|TRBJ1-1
TGTGCCAGCAGCCAGGACAGGAGTAAAGCTTTCTTT
CASSQDRSKAFF
>TRBV7-8|TRBD2|.|15|TRBJ2-7
TGTGCCAGCAGCCAAAGCGGGACTGCCTCCTACGAGCAGTACTTC
CASSQSGTASYEQYF
>TRBV18|.|.|13|TRBJ1-6
TGTGCCAGCTCACGGGACGGAAATTCACCCCTCCACTTT
CASSRDGNSPLHF
>TRBV19|.|few|13|TRBJ1-2
TGTGCCAGTAGTGAGACTGAGTTCTATGGCTACACCTTC
CASSETEFYGYTF
>TRBV12-5|TRBD2|.|18|TRBJ2-1
TGTGCTAGTGGTTTGGTACAGGTAGCGGGGGGCCCCTACAATGAGCAGTTCTTC
CASGLVQVAGGPYNEQFF
>TRBV27|TRBD1|.|18|TRBJ2-5
TGTGCCAGCAGTCAGCGAACTTCCGGGACAGCCATCCAAGAGACCCAGTACTTC
CASSQRTSGTAIQETQYF
>TRBV4-1|TRBD1|once|16|TRBJ1-2
TGCGCCAGCAGCCAAGCCCCGACAGGGGGCAACTATGGCTACACCTTC
CASSQAPTGGNYGYTF
>TRBV7-9|TRBD1|.|16|TRBJ2-7
TGCGCCAGCAGCCAAGGAGAGGGGACAGGGGGCTTCGAGCAGTACTTC
CASSQGEGTGGFEQYF
>TRBV7-2|TRBD2|.|16|TRBJ2-5
TGTGCCAGCAGCTCTTCACTAGCGGGGGGGAAAGAGACCCAGTACTTC
CASSSSLAGGKETQYF
>TRBV7-2|.|.|14|TRBJ2-1
TGTGCCAGCAGCTTGGAAAGCTCCTACAATGAGCAGTTCTTC
CASSLESSYNEQFF
>TRBV7-2|TRBD2|.|15|TRBJ2-3
TGTGCCAGCAGCGGACTAGCGTTTAGCACAGATACGCAGTATTTT
CASSGLAFSTDTQYF
>TRBV7-2|.|.|14|TRBJ1-4
TGTGCCAGCAGCTTTGGGGGGCCCGTCGAAAAACTGTTTTTT
CASSFGGPVEKLFF
>TRBV7-8|TRBD1|.|13|TRBJ2-2
TGTGCCAGCAGCTCCAGACAGGGGGCGAAACTGTTTTTT
CASSSRQGAKLFF
>TRBV7-9|.|once|13|TRBJ2-2
TGTGCCAGCAGCGGACGGAGCCCCGGGGAGCTGTTTTTT
CASSGRSPGELFF
>TRBV11-2|TRBD2|.|16|TRBJ2-5
TGTGCCAGCAGCCAAAACCCGGGACTAGCGGCGGAGACCCAGTACTTC
CASSQNPGLAAETQYF
>TRBV7-6|TRBD1|once|15|TRBJ2-1
TGTGCCAGCAGCCCGGGACAGCGCTCCTACAATGAGCAGTTCTTC
CASSPGQRSYNEQFF
>TRBV18|.|once|15|TRBJ2-7
TGTGCCAGCTCACCTCGGCGGATTGGGCCCTACGAGCAGTACTTC
CASSPRRIGPYEQYF
>TRBV5-1|TRBD2|.|14|TRBJ2-5
TGCGCCAGCAGTCGGGCTAGCGGGGAAGAGACCCAGTACTTC
CASSRASGEETQYF
>TRBV13|.|once|14|TRBJ1-3
TGTGCCAGCAGCTCCCCCTCATCTGGAAACACCATATATTTT
CASSSPSSGNTIYF
>TRBV10-3|TRBD1|.|13|TRBJ1-2
TGTGCCACCGATCGAGGGGGCAACTATGGCTACACCTTC
CATDRGGNYGYTF
>TRBV9|TRBD1|.|13|TRBJ1-1
TGTGCCAGCAGCGTTTACGGACAGGGGGCGGCTTTCTTT
CASSVYGQGAAFF
>TRBV27|.|few|18|TRBJ1-5
TGTGCCAGCAGTTTGGTCGGCGTCGGGGGTAGTAGCAATCAGCCCCAGCATTTT
CASSLVGVGGSSNQPQHF
>TRBV7-7|.|once|14|TRBJ2-2
TGTGCCAGCAGCCCTCTCCAGGTCTTCGAGGAGCTGTTTTTT
CASSPLQVFEELFF
>TRBV2|.|few|15|TRBJ1-6
TGTGCCAGCAGTGAATTCGGGCTTGATAATTCACCCCTCCACTTT
CASSEFGLDNSPLHF
>TRBV29-1|.|.|12|TRBJ1-2
TGCAGCGTTGAACCAGGGTGGGGAGGCTACACCTTC
CSVEPGWGGYTF
>TRBV27|.|.|14|TRBJ1-2
TGTGCCAGCAGTTTAGGCGGATTCCCCTATGGCTACACCTTC
CASSLGGFPYGYTF
>TRBV5-8|TRBD1|.|13|TRBJ1-5
TGTGCCAGCTTCGGACGGGACAGGAAACCCCAGCATTTT
CASFGRDRKPQHF
>TRBV19|.|.|14|TRBJ1-3
TGTGCCAGTAGTATCCCAGGGTCCGGAAACACCATATATTTT
CASSIPGSGNTIYF
>TRBV12-5|.|.|19|TRBJ1-5
TGTGCTAGTGGACTCATCCGGGACGGCTCAATTTATAGCAATCAGCCCCAGCATTTT
CASGLIRDGSIYSNQPQHF
>TRBV11-2|TRBD1|.|15|TRBJ2-3
TGTGCCAGCAGCTTCGGGACAGGTCCGACAGATACGCAGTATTTT
CASSFGTGPTDTQYF
>TRBV12-5|.|.|15|TRBJ2-1
TGTGCTAGTGGTTTGGGACAGAGCTCCTACAATGAGCAGTTCTTC
CASGLGQSSYNEQFF
>TRBV10-3|.|.|14|TRBJ2-7
TGTGCCATCAGTGTGACGGAGAGCTCCTACGAGCAGTACTTC
CAISVTESSYEQYF
>TRBV19|TRBD2|.|17|TRBJ2-5
TGTGCCAGTAGTAGGCTACTAGCGGGGGACGCTGTCGAGACCCAGTACTTC
CASSRLLAGDAVETQYF
>TRBV5-1|.|.|14|TRBJ1-1
TGCGCCAGCAGCTTGGAGTTGCAGGCCACTGAAGCTTTCTTT
CASSLELQATEAFF
>TRBV12-5|.|.|12|TRBJ2-7
TGTGCTAGTGGTTTAGGATTCGACGAGCAGTACTTC
CASGLGFDEQYF
>TRBV7-2|.|.|15|TRBJ2-3
TGTGCCAGCAGCCTGAGGGACGAGAGGTGGGATACGCAGTATTTT
CASSLRDERWDTQYF
>TRBV4-1|.|.|16|TRBJ2-3
TGCGCCAGCAGCCAAGACCCCTCGGTGCGGTATGGTACGCAGTATTTT
CASSQDPSVRYGTQYF
>TRBV5-6|TRBD1|.|16|TRBJ2-3
TGTGCCAGCACCACCCCGGGACAGGGGGTCGGAGATACGCAGTATTTT
CASTTPGQGVGDTQYF
>TRBV4-2|TRBD1|few|15|TRBJ1-1
TGTGCCAGCAGCCCTCGACAGGGAAGAGGCACTGAAGCTTTCTTT
CASSPRQGRGTEAFF
>TRBV29-1|TRBD1|.|16|TRBJ2-5
TGCAGCGTGGAGAGGGGGCCCGCAGGAGGAGGAGAGACCCAGTACTTC
CSVERGPAGGGETQYF
>TRBV4-3|.|.|18|TRBJ1-4
TGCGCCAGCAGCCAAGGGGCTCAGGTCGGGGGTCCGAGGTTAAAACTGTTTTTT
CASSQGAQVGGPRLKLFF
>TRBV7-9|.|.|14|TRBJ1-1
TGTGCCAGCAGCTTATATGATCGGCTGGGTGAAGCTTTCTTT
CASSLYDRLGEAFF
>TRBV5-4|.|once|11|TRBJ2-7
TGTGCCAGCAGCTTGGGCTACGAGCAGTACTTC
CASSLGYEQYF
>TRBV11-2|TRBD1|.|16|TRBJ1-2
TGTGCCAGCAGCTTATCTTTCTTCGGGCAGGGGGATGGCTACACCTTC
CASSLSFFGQGDGYTF
>TRBV27|.|once|14|TRBJ1-5
TGTGCCAGCAGTGTGGGAATTACAAATCAGCCCCAGCATTTT
CASSVGITNQPQHF
>TRBV5-4|.|.|15|TRBJ2-5
TGTGCCAGCAGCTTGGAGGGGACGTCTGGGGAGACCCAGTACTTC
CASSLEGTSGETQYF
>TRBV27|TRBD1|.|16|TRBJ1-5
TGTGCCAGCAGTTCGAGGTTGGACAGGGGAGATCAGCCCCAGCATTTT
CASSSRLDRGDQPQHF
>TRBV4-2|TRBD1|.|18|TRBJ1-2
TGTGCCAGCAGCCAAGATTCGGGAGGGGGCGCGAGCTTCTATGGCTACACCTTC
CASSQDSGGGASFYGYTF
>TRBV5-4|.|.|14|TRBJ2-7
TGTGCCAGCAGCTCCCCGGACAGATCCTACGAGCAGTACTTC
CASSSPDRSYEQYF